This passage covers 23 T cell receptor beta chains from one sample sequenced in a study of OX40 agonist ivuxolimab in advanced cancers. Here immunoSEQ multiplex PCR was the method, and the copy in TCRdb shows in-frame clones only, minus some. The data show more than 1,000 clones, about 80% seen once. The specimen was collected in a trial of the OX40 agonist ivuxolimab. These receptors were obtained from an adult with an advanced solid tumor such as melanoma, head and neck, liver or kidney cancer.

The CDR3 nucleotides are TGCAGCGTTGTGGGCGTCCTGGGGACTGAAGCTTTCTTT. Its protein is CSVVGVLGTEAFF. The V gene is TRBV29-1, the J gene TRBJ1-1; unclear D gene. Germline values: CDR1 SQVTM, CDR2 ANQGSEA. Trimming pared 4 bases from V and 5 bases from J, leaving 14 bases between. This CDR3 is 13 amino acids long.

The chain couples TRBV6-8 to TRBJ1-3; perhaps TRBD1 as D (6 bases). The germline V and J ends were trimmed by 4 bases and 0 bases, with 10 bases remaining between them. Germline V gene sequence: CDR1 MNHGY, CDR2 SAAAGT. This CDR3 has 15 amino acids. In DNA, the CDR3 is TGTGCCAGCAGTTCCCCAGGGGCCTCTGGAAACACCATATATTTT. Its translation: CASSSPGASGNTIYF.

The chain carries TRBV6-8 and TRBJ1-1; D perhaps matches TRBD1 (5 bases). In germline, CDR1 is MNHGY, CDR2 SAAAGT. V was cut by 6 bases and J by 1 base, with 9 bases left in between. CDR3 length: 13 amino acids. This CDR3 is CASRWGENTEAFF. CDR3 nucleotide sequence: TGTGCCAGCAGGTGGGGGGAGAACACTGAAGCTTTCTTT.

This clone was counted once. The rearrangement uses TRBV6-1 and TRBJ1-2, with 8 positions matching TRBD1. The CDR3 totals 14 residues. Trimming cost V 1 base and J 8 bases; bases outside gene matches: 6. The V gene's germline CDR1 is MNHNS and CDR2 SASEGT. The CDR3 here is CASSEVYRGEGYTF. The CDR3 DNA follows: TGTGCCAGCAGTGAAGTCTACAGGGGGGAGGGCTACACCTTC.

This chain connects TRBV8-2 to TRBJ2-2; the table's D call TRBD1 went unverified against the DNA. TRBV8-2 constitutes a pseudogene. The CDR3 totals 15 residues. The CDR3, as DNA: TGTGCCAGCCCCAGGGGCAGGATCTACACCGGGGAGCTGTTTTTT. This translates into CASPRGRIYTGELFF.

The chain links TRBV19 to TRBJ2-1, with D possibly matching TRBD2 (6 bases). Germline CDR1 is LNHDA and CDR2 is SQIVND (reference sequence). Between the trimmed V and J ends, which lost 4 bases and 5 bases, there was a span of 18 bases. The CDR3 is 16 amino acids. CDR3 region: CASSTPPRGSHNEQFF. CDR3 coding DNA: TGTGCCAGTAGTACCCCCCCACGGGGGTCTCACAATGAGCAGTTCTTC.

V gene TRBV19 combines with J gene TRBJ2-1; 10 positions agree with TRBD1. Germline lookup yields CDR1 LNHDA and CDR2 SQIVND (reference sequence). The CDR3 sequence is 19 residues long. V lost 2 bases, J lost 6 bases, and 16 bases stayed unmatched. CDR3 region: CASSIKGDRGSDSGNEQFF. The CDR3 DNA sequence: TGTGCCAGTAGTATAAAAGGGGACAGGGGCTCGGATAGCGGCAATGAGCAGTTCTTC. Using reference TRBV19 and TRBJ2-1 for the parts outside the CDR3, the full variable domain is DGGITQSPKYLFRKEGQNVTLSCEQNLNHDAMYWYRQDPGQGLRLIYYSQIVNDFQKGDIAEGYSVSREKKESFPLTVTSAQKNPTAFYLCASSIKGDRGSDSGNEQFFGPGTRLTVL.

This chain links TRBV12-5 with TRBJ2-5, with 9 bases identical to TRBD1. Unmatched junction bases numbered 7, after V lost 4 bases and J lost 4 bases. The CDR3 loop spans 15 amino acids. Germline V gene data show CDR1 as LGHNT and CDR2 as FRNRAP. DNA for the CDR3: TGTGCTAGTGGTTCGAGACAGGGGGTGGTAGAGACCCAGTACTTC. The encoded protein is CASGSRQGVVETQYF.

The CDR3 DNA sequence: TGTGCCAGCAGGTCCACAGGGTCCGGAAACACCATATATTTT. As protein: CASRSTGSGNTIYF. This rearrangement joins TRBV11-3 to TRBJ1-3; the D gene is possibly TRBD1 (6 bases). The CDR3 is 14 residues long. The V end lost 6 bases, the J end lost 4 bases, and 13 bases lay between the germline ends. Germline lookup yields CDR1 SGHNT and CDR2 YENEEA.

The chain carries TRBV18 and TRBJ1-4, with D perhaps TRBD1 (6 bases). Trimming took 3 bases from V and 4 from J, leaving 21 bases between them. Germline CDR1 and CDR2: KGHSH and LQKENI. This CDR3 region has 18 residues. In nucleotides, the CDR3 is TGTGCCAGCTCACCGCTTACTTATGATCAGGGGATTAATGAAAAACTGTTTTTT. Its translation: CASSPLTYDQGINEKLFF.

The chain is built from TRBV28 and TRBJ2-5; 9 bases fit TRBD1. The germline V gene encodes CDR1 MDHEN and CDR2 SYDVKM. V shed 6 bases and J 5 bases; nucleotides not matched to a gene: 7. The CDR3 consists of 14 residues. CDR3 sequence (DNA): TGTGCCAGCAGGGACAGGGGAGGGAGTGAGACCCAGTACTTC. It codes for CASRDRGGSETQYF.

The chain links TRBV15 to TRBJ2-1; TRBD2 matches 11 bases. The germline V gene has CDR1 LNHNV and CDR2 YYDKDF (reference sequence). Trimming at V came to 5 bases and at J to 0 bases, leaving 15 bases not matched to a gene. The CDR3 totals 20 residues. The DNA of the CDR3 is TGTGCCACCAGCTCGGCAGGGCTAGCGGGAGGCATATCCTCCTACAATGAGCAGTTCTTC. It specifies CATSSAGLAGGISSYNEQFF. The whole variable domain, filled in from reference TRBV15 and TRBJ2-1, reads DAMVIQNPRYQVTQFGKPVTLSCSQTLNHNVMYWYQQKSSQAPKLLFHYYDKDFNNEADTPDNFQSRRPNTSFCFLDIRSPGLGDTAMYLCATSSAGLAGGISSYNEQFFGPGTRLTVL.

The rearrangement uses TRBV6-8 and TRBJ2-5; D is perhaps TRBD2 (7 bases). Germline CDR1 and CDR2: MNHGY and SAAAGT. The germline V and J ends were trimmed by 5 bases and 4 bases, with 17 bases remaining between them. The CDR3 spans 15 residues. CDR3 sequence: CASSGGAGRRETQYF. The CDR3, as DNA: TGTGCCAGCAGTGGGGGGGCCGGGCGTAGAGAGACCCAGTACTTC.

CDR3 sequence reads: CASSPGNSYNEQFF. The CDR3 DNA reads as TGTGCCAGTAGTCCGGGGAATTCCTACAATGAGCAGTTCTTC. V and J are TRBV19 and TRBJ2-1; D perhaps matches TRBD2 (5 bases). V was trimmed by 5 bases and J by 1 base, leaving 9 bases between them. There are 14 residues in the CDR3. Germline V gene sequence: CDR1 LNHDA, CDR2 SQIVND (reference sequence).

This sequence joins TRBV11-3 and TRBJ1-6, with D unresolved. V lost 3 bases to trimming and J lost 10 bases, with 13 bases between them. The CDR3 covers 14 residues. The germline V gene has CDR1 SGHNT and CDR2 YENEEA. The chain's CDR3 is CASSLDRSESPLHF. The CDR3 DNA follows: TGTGCCAGCAGCTTGGACCGCTCCGAATCACCCCTCCACTTT.

The sample holds one count of this clone. V and J are TRBV7-6 and TRBJ2-2; no reliable D call. The V gene's germline CDR1 is SGHVS and CDR2 FNYEAQ. The CDR3 extends over 14 amino acids. Trimming removed 1 base at V and 3 bases at J, with 6 bases between. The CDR3 protein is CASSLVYDTGELFF. The CDR3 nucleotides read TGTGCCAGCAGCTTAGTATACGACACCGGGGAGCTGTTTTTT.

This clone was observed a handful of times. The J gene is TRBJ1-5, the V gene TRBV19, with 9 nucleotides matching TRBD1. Germline V lookup: CDR1 LNHDA, CDR2 SQIVND (reference sequence). CDR3 length equals 15 residues. J gave up 2 bases and V 5 bases, and 4 bases lay outside the gene matches. CDR3 sequence reads: CASSGGQGGNQPQHF. DNA for the CDR3: TGTGCCAGTAGTGGGGGACAGGGAGGCAATCAGCCCCAGCATTTT.

The chain links TRBV28 to TRBJ1-1, with a possible D match to TRBD1 (6 bases). V shed 2 bases and J shed 4 bases, with 11 bases lying between them. The CDR3 consists of 14 residues. Germline CDR1 MDHEN, CDR2 SYDVKM. CDR3 amino acids: CASSLRGRFTEAFF. The CDR3 bases are TGTGCCAGCAGTTTACGGGGGCGGTTCACTGAAGCTTTCTTT.

V gene TRBV19 combines with J gene TRBJ1-1; D might be TRBD1 (6 bases). The V gene's germline CDR1 is LNHDA and CDR2 SQIVND (reference sequence). Between the trimmed V and J ends, which lost 5 bases and 5 bases, there was a span of 15 bases. The CDR3 runs 14 residues. CDR3 sequence reads: CASSPLQGWTEAFF. The CDR3 DNA is TGTGCCAGTAGTCCACTACAGGGCTGGACTGAAGCTTTCTTT.

The rearrangement joins TRBV15 to TRBJ1-1; unclear D gene. The CDR3 sequence is 14 residues long. In germline, CDR1 is LNHNV, CDR2 YYDKDF (reference sequence). The germline V and J ends were trimmed by 0 bases and 3 bases, with 8 bases remaining between them. The DNA for the CDR3 is TGTGCCACCAGCAGAGATAAAGCCGACACTGAAGCTTTCTTT. This translates into CATSRDKADTEAFF.

The V call is TRBV14, the J call TRBJ1-1, with D perhaps TRBD1 (5 bases). Trimming shortened V by 0 bases and J by 4 bases, and 12 bases separated the two germline ends. The CDR3 has 15 residues. Germline V gene sequence: CDR1 SGHDN, CDR2 FVKESK. The CDR3 loop reads CASSQEMAGITEAFF. CDR3 nucleotide sequence: TGTGCCAGCAGCCAAGAAATGGCAGGGATCACTGAAGCTTTCTTT.

This clone has only a few counts. The gene calls are TRBV6-8 and TRBJ2-5, with D possibly TRBD2 on 5 matching bases. The CDR3 is 12 amino acids. Germline loops: CDR1 MNHGY, CDR2 SAAAGT. V lost 8 bases and J 5 bases, leaving 12 bases between the germline ends. This CDR3 reads CASGLAGETQYF. Here the CDR3 DNA reads TGTGCCAGCGGGCTAGCTGGTGAGACCCAGTACTTC.

This clone was picked up a small number of times. This chain joins TRBV6-8 and TRBJ2-3; D gene uncertain. V was cut by 5 bases and J by 5 bases, with 8 bases left in between. The V gene's germline CDR1 is MNHGY and CDR2 SAAAGT. This CDR3 comprises 12 residues. The CDR3 nucleotides read TGTGCCAGCAGTGGAACCGGAGATACGCAGTATTTT. It codes for CASSGTGDTQYF.